This T cell receptor (beta chain) was identified during a study of blood T cells in healthy people across ages. The CDR3 has 15 amino acids. Germline CDR1 reads SNHLY; CDR2 reads FYNNEI. V was trimmed by 7 bases and J by 1 base, leaving 17 bases between them. Primed by a sample-barcoded 5' primer and a J-beta primer mix, a second PCR proceeded for about 6 to 12 cycles. One entry per CDR3 protein results from TCRdb running MiXCR on the 5' RACE reads. Counted here are about 1,800,000 distinct CDR3 sequences, roughly 30% occurring once; the ten biggest clones make up 7% to 9%. This rearrangement joins TRBV2 to TRBJ2-7; D may be TRBD2 (5 bases). This TCR derives from a young woman in good health. Sequenced: blood. CDR3 bases: TGTGCCAGCAAGCCGGGAAGGCTAGGGTCCTACGAGCAGTACTTC. Encoded protein: CASKPGRLGSYEQYF.